This T cell receptor (beta chain) was obtained from a study of CXCR3-negative and CXCR3-positive naive CD8 T cells. Worth noting for this clonotype: No antigen is known for it.

The libraries of TRB cDNA were prepared using 5' RACE with UMI labels. From its re-call of the 5' RACE reads, TCRdb lists each CDR3 protein once, without DNA. The sample totals about 57,000 distinct CDR3 sequences. The study's findings and limits: CXCR3-positive naive cells carried more hydrophobic TRB CDR3s than CXCR3-negative ones. Diversity ran similarly high across both naive subsets but far lower in memory CD8+ cells. Memory cells diverged, while naive CXCR3-positive and CXCR3-negative cells had similar TRBV-TRBJ usage.

The CDR3 runs 13 residues. In germline, CDR1 is LNHDA, CDR2 SQIVND (reference sequence). Sequences were obtained from naive CXCR3+ CD8+ T cells from blood. The subset here: CD45RO-CCR7+CD27+CD95- naive CD8+ T cells expressing CXCR3 (TNR3+). The chain links TRBV19 to TRBJ1-6. This receptor was taken from a human donor in good health. Some clones in this sample may be carry-over from other donors' samples. This chain's CDR3 is CASSIVGNSPLHF.